The 19 T cell receptor beta chains presented below share a single source sample, sequenced in a study of T cell responses to AZD1222 COVID-19 vaccine. The repertoire was sequenced with immunoSEQ multiplex PCR; TCRdb's copy has only in-frame clones and lacks some. The data contain more than 110,000 clones, 80% to 90% of them singletons. Sequencing was performed on peripheral blood, taken on day 0 of AZD1222 vaccination. The source is an adult in good health.

V usage is TRBV7-2 and J usage is TRBJ1-2; D unclear. V gave up 1 base and J gave up 2 bases, with 11 bases separating them. The CDR3 has 15 amino acids. Germline V gene lookup returns CDR1 SGHTA and CDR2 FQGNSA. CDR3: CASSLGLTSNYGYTF. CDR3 sequence (DNA): TGTGCCAGCAGCTTAGGGCTCACCAGCAACTATGGCTACACCTTC.

The chain is built from TRBV2 and TRBJ2-5; D gene uncertain. There are 14 residues in the CDR3. The germline CDR1 and CDR2 sequences are SNHLY and FYNNEI. Trimming pared 3 bases from V and 3 bases from J, leaving 11 bases between. DNA for the CDR3: TGTGCCAGCAGTGATTTTGACCCAAAAGAGACCCAGTACTTC. The encoded protein is CASSDFDPKETQYF.

The chain has TRBV2 and TRBJ2-7; possibly TRBD1 for D (5 bases). Per germline, CDR1 SNHLY and CDR2 FYNNEI. The V end lost 2 bases, the J end lost 5 bases, and 16 bases lay between the germline ends. This CDR3 contains 15 residues. The CDR3 DNA is TGTGCCAGCAGTGAAAGTTCTAGGGGCATCGACGAGCAGTACTTC. Its translation: CASSESSRGIDEQYF. Filled out from reference TRBV2 and TRBJ2-7, the complete variable domain reads EPEVTQTPSHQVTQMGQEVILRCVPISNHLYFYWYRQILGQKVEFLVSFYNNEISEKSEIFDDQFSVERPDGSNFTLKIRSTKLEDSAMYFCASSESSRGIDEQYFGPGTRLTVT.

The V gene is TRBV7-9, the J gene TRBJ2-1; no firm D call. Between the trimmed V and J ends, which lost 4 bases and 6 bases, there was a span of 10 bases. The germline CDR1 and CDR2 sequences are SEHNR and FQNEAQ (reference sequence). This CDR3 has 13 residues. The CDR3 protein is CASSYSFLNEQFF. The DNA for the CDR3 is TGTGCCAGCAGCTACTCGTTTCTCAATGAGCAGTTCTTC. Variable domain in full (rest from reference TRBV7-9 and TRBJ2-1): DTGVSQNPRHKITKRGQNVTFRCDPISEHNRLYWYRQTLGQGPEFLTYFQNEAQLEKSRLLSDRFSAERPKGSFSTLEIQRTEQGDSAMYLCASSYSFLNEQFFGPGTRLTVL.

V usage is TRBV27 and J usage is TRBJ1-5; the match to TRBD1 covers 7 bases. V was clipped by 4 bases and J by 7 bases; unmatched bases: 4. The CDR3 runs 13 residues. CDR1 and CDR2 (germline): MNHEY, SMNVEV (reference sequence). The CDR3 loop is CASSYRGGQPQHF. For the CDR3, the DNA is TGTGCCAGCAGTTATAGAGGGGGCCAGCCCCAGCATTTT.

The chain uses TRBV5-1 and TRBJ2-7, with 9 bases aligning to TRBD1. Germline V gene sequence: CDR1 SGHRS, CDR2 YFSETQ. J was trimmed by 2 bases and V by 4 bases; bases with no gene match: 4. This CDR3 is built from 14 residues. The CDR3 spells CASSTGTGTYEQYF. DNA for the CDR3: TGCGCCAGCAGCACCGGGACAGGGACCTACGAGCAGTACTTC.

The chain employs TRBV19 and TRBJ2-7, with 14 bases matching TRBD2. Looked up from germline, CDR1 is LNHDA and CDR2 is SQIVND (reference sequence). The CDR3 sequence is 19 residues long. J lost 2 bases, V lost 3 bases, and 12 bases had no gene match. The CDR3 loop reads CASSIRHLSTSGRAYEQYF. In DNA, the CDR3 is TGTGCCAGTAGTATCCGGCACCTTTCGACTAGCGGGAGGGCCTACGAGCAGTACTTC.

This chain links TRBV7-8 with TRBJ1-1; D uncertain. Germline V CDR1 and CDR2: SGHVS, FQNEAQ. The CDR3 length is 12 residues. V lost 5 bases and J lost 6, with 10 bases in between. The DNA for the CDR3 is TGTGCCAGCAGCCCCTCAGGAGCTGAAGCTTTCTTT. It translates to CASSPSGAEAFF. The complete variable domain, with remaining parts taken from reference TRBV7-8 and TRBJ1-1, reads GAGVSQSPRYKVAKRGQDVALRCDPISGHVSLFWYQQALGQGPEFLTYFQNEAQLDKSGLPSDRFFAERPEGSVSTLKIQRTQQEDSAVYLCASSPSGAEAFFGQGTRLTVV.

This rearrangement joins TRBV3-1 (or the pseudogene TRBV3-2) to TRBJ2-2; D might be TRBD1 (6 bases). The CDR3 is made up of 17 amino acids. CDR1 and CDR2 (germline): LGHDT, YNNKEL (reference sequence). Trimming took off 4 bases at V and 1 base at J, with 16 bases between the two ends. DNA of the CDR3: TGTGCCAGCAGCCCGCCTTCCTTACAGGGGAACACCGGGGAGCTGTTTTTT. Protein product: CASSPPSLQGNTGELFF.

The chain links TRBV7-9 to TRBJ2-5; the D gene is possibly TRBD2 (5 bases). Germline V gene sequence: CDR1 SEHNR, CDR2 FQNEAQ (reference sequence). Trimming removed 2 bases at V and 5 bases at J, with 9 bases between. This CDR3 has 13 residues. The CDR3 coding sequence is TGTGCCAGCAGCTTATCAGGACTGGAGACCCAGTACTTC. Its translation: CASSLSGLETQYF.

A single count supports this clone. This rearrangement joins TRBV6-5 to TRBJ2-1; a possible D gene is TRBD2 (5 bases). The CDR3 runs to 16 residues. The ends were cut back, 4 bases at V and 0 bases at J, with 13 bases in the middle. The germline V gene has CDR1 MNHEY and CDR2 SVGAGI. CDR3: CASSSGSAGSYNEQFF. CDR3 in DNA: TGTGCCAGCAGTTCGGGATCGGCAGGCTCCTACAATGAGCAGTTCTTC.

This chain connects TRBV7-9 to TRBJ2-1, with D perhaps TRBD2 (5 bases). V was shortened by 5 bases and J by 10 bases, with 12 bases between the two germline ends. The V gene's germline CDR1 is SEHNR and CDR2 FQNEAQ (reference sequence). The CDR3 is 12 amino acids. CDR3 protein: CASSTSGLEQFF. The CDR3 nucleotides are TGTGCCAGCAGCACTAGTGGACTGGAGCAGTTCTTC. Full variable domain (rest looked up from reference TRBV7-9 and TRBJ2-1): DTGVSQNPRHKITKRGQNVTFRCDPISEHNRLYWYRQTLGQGPEFLTYFQNEAQLEKSRLLSDRFSAERPKGSFSTLEIQRTEQGDSAMYLCASSTSGLEQFFGPGTRLTVL.

About this clone: Other DNA sequences from this sample encode an identical CDR3 as well. V gene TRBV30 combines with J gene TRBJ1-6; D unclear. The germline V gene has CDR1 GTSNPN and CDR2 SVGIG (reference sequence). The CDR3 has 13 residues. With 5 bases removed from V and 5 bases from J, the gap between germline ends came to 10 bases. This chain's CDR3 is CAWSSGHNSPLHF. The CDR3 DNA reads TGTGCCTGGTCAAGTGGGCATAATTCACCCCTCCACTTT.

The rearrangement joins TRBV6-5 to TRBJ1-2; D possibly corresponds to TRBD1 (5 bases). This CDR3 spans 15 amino acids. V lost 7 bases and J lost 4, with 19 bases in between. CDR1 is MNHEY, CDR2 SVGAGI, per germline. The CDR3 protein is CASTRSGGEGYGYTF. In DNA, the CDR3 is TGTGCCAGCACCCGTTCCGGGGGTGAGGGCTATGGCTACACCTTC.

This clone was counted once. This rearrangement joins TRBV14 to TRBJ1-1; weak D call: TRBD1 (5 bases). In germline, CDR1 is SGHDN, CDR2 FVKESK. The V gene lost 3 bases and the J gene lost 6 bases, with 8 bases spanning the gap. The CDR3 has 12 amino acids. CDR3 region: CASSQGRSEAFF. Written as DNA, the CDR3 is TGTGCCAGCAGCCAGGGGCGGTCTGAAGCTTTCTTT.

J is TRBJ1-5 and V is TRBV12-3 or TRBV12-4, with unresolved D. The V end lost 3 bases, the J end lost 4 bases, and 1 base lay between the germline ends. The CDR3 spans 11 residues. Here the CDR3 reads CASSFNQPQHF. CDR3 sequence (DNA): TGTGCCAGCAGTTTTAATCAGCCCCAGCATTTT.

The chain links TRBV7-9 to TRBJ1-5; D gene ambiguous. The CDR3 runs to 16 residues. V was pared by 0 bases and J by 3 bases, with 12 bases between. CDR1 and CDR2 (germline): SEHNR, FQNEAQ (reference sequence). CDR3 bases: TGTGCCAGCAGCTTAGCGGAGGCACCCCACAATCAGCCCCAGCATTTT. Its translation: CASSLAEAPHNQPQHF.

This clone was recorded a few times. The rearrangement joins TRBV29-1 to TRBJ2-6; D remains unclear. Trimming pared 7 bases from V and 2 bases from J, leaving 6 bases between. Germline V CDR1 and CDR2: SQVTM, ANQGSEA. The CDR3 length is 12 residues. This CDR3 is CSAIAGANVLTF. CDR3 DNA sequence: TGCAGCGCTATTGCTGGGGCCAACGTCCTGACTTTC. Filled out from reference TRBV29-1 and TRBJ2-6, the complete variable domain reads SAVISQKPSRDICQRGTSLTIQCQVDSQVTMMFWYRQQPGQSLTLIATANQGSEATYESGFVIDKFPISRPNLTFSTLTVSNMSPEDSSIYLCSAIAGANVLTFGAGSRLTVL.

There are a few counts of this clone. The chain joins TRBV4-1 to TRBJ2-5, with D tentatively TRBD2 (7 bases). The CDR3 runs to 16 residues. The germline V gene encodes CDR1 MGHRA and CDR2 YSYEKL. The V gene lost 0 bases and the J gene lost 9 bases, with 20 bases spanning the gap. This CDR3 reads CASSQDSSSGKGAQYF. CDR3 bases: TGCGCCAGCAGCCAAGACAGCTCTAGCGGCAAGGGGGCCCAGTACTTC.